These T cell receptor beta chains were read from a single sample in a study of blood T cell repertoires in COVID-19. The assay was immunoSEQ multiplex PCR, and TCRdb's table has in-frame clones only and misses some. The data hold more than 30,000 clones, with roughly 90% observed a single time. The sequencing input was peripheral blood. These receptors were collected from a man between 60 and 75 years old with active COVID-19. Both conserved end residues are part of each CDR3. The D gene is left open where the match is weak. Size is stated for part of the rows, as once, few or many counts, or as a class when the clone is expanded.

TRBJ2-7	TRBD1	once	TRBV5-6	TGTGCCAGCAGCTTTCTAGCGCCGGGACAGGGGCCCTACGAGCAGTACTTC	CASSFLAPGQGPYEQYF
TRBJ2-2	TRBD1	NA	TRBV6-5	TGTGCCAGCAGGGGACAGGGCTTTACCGGGGAGCTGTTTTTT	CASRGQGFTGELFF
TRBJ1-1	NA	NA	TRBV7-2	TGTGCCAGCAGCCCGGACAGTGCCTTAAACACTGAAGCTTTCTTT	CASSPDSALNTEAFF
TRBJ2-7	NA	NA	TRBV30	TGTGCCTGGAGTGGGGGGGGCAGCTCCTACGAGCAGTACTTC	CAWSGGGSSYEQYF
TRBJ2-7	NA	NA	TRBV19	TGTGCCAGTAGTATCCGGGGTCCCTACGAGCAGTACTTC	CASSIRGPYEQYF
TRBJ2-3	TRBD1	NA	TRBV28	TGTGCCAGCAGCCCGAGGACAGGGAGCACAGATACGCAGTATTTT	CASSPRTGSTDTQYF
TRBJ2-1	NA	once	TRBV5-6	TGTGCCAGCAGCCCTCAGTTGGGAGTCTCCTACAATGAGCAGTTCTTC	CASSPQLGVSYNEQFF
TRBJ2-5	NA	NA	TRBV3-1/TRBV3-2	TGTGCCAGCAGCCAAGGAGGGTGGGAGACCCAGTACTTC	CASSQGGWETQYF
TRBJ2-5	TRBD2	NA	TRBV11-3	TGTGCCAGCAGCTTTGCTAGCGGGGGAACAAAAGAGACCCAGTACTTC	CASSFASGGTKETQYF
TRBJ1-5	NA	NA	TRBV11-3	TGTGCCAGCAGCTTTGGCCGCAATCAGCCCCAGCATTTT	CASSFGRNQPQHF
TRBJ2-7	TRBD2	once	TRBV7-8	TGTGCCAGCAGCTTAGTTACTATGGGACTAGGCTCCTACGAGCAGTACTTC	CASSLVTMGLGSYEQYF
TRBJ1-1	NA	NA	TRBV5-1	TGCGCCAGCAGCCCGAACTTTGGCGGGGACACTGAAGCTTTCTTT	CASSPNFGGDTEAFF
TRBJ1-5	NA	once	TRBV6-5	TGTGCCAGCAGTTCCGAGTCGGAGGTCATGGGACCCCAGCATTTT	CASSSESEVMGPQHF
TRBJ1-1	TRBD1	NA	TRBV6-5	TGTGCCAGCAGTTCCCGACAGGGGGCAAGGAACACTGAAGCTTTCTTT	CASSSRQGARNTEAFF
TRBJ1-2	NA	NA	TRBV15	TGTGCCACCAGCAGAGATCTGGGGGGATATGGCTACACCTTC	CATSRDLGGYGYTF
TRBJ2-7	TRBD1	NA	TRBV7-3	TGTGCCAGCAGCGGGCCGGGACAGGGGTCCTACGAGCAGTACTTC	CASSGPGQGSYEQYF
TRBJ2-3	NA	NA	TRBV15	TGTGCCACCAGCAGGAGGATAGATACGCAGTATTTT	CATSRRIDTQYF
TRBJ2-7	TRBD2	once	TRBV5-5	TGTGCCAGCACGGGGGGACTCGAGCAGTACTTC	CASTGGLEQYF
TRBJ1-6	NA	NA	TRBV19	TGTGCCAGTAAATACAGTATTAATTCACCCCTCCACTTT	CASKYSINSPLHF
TRBJ1-3	NA	NA	TRBV4-1	TGCGCCAGCAGCCAAGCCTTCGGCGGCAGCTCTGGAAACACCATATATTTT	CASSQAFGGSSGNTIYF
TRBJ1-2	NA	NA	TRBV5-1	TGCGCCAGCAGCTTGGACAAATCTAACTATGGCTACACCTTC	CASSLDKSNYGYTF
TRBJ2-5	NA	NA	TRBV10-2	TGCGCCAGCAGGGGGACTAGTAGGGGGCGAGAGACCCAGTACTTC	CASRGTSRGRETQYF
TRBJ1-3	NA	NA	TRBV5-1	TGCGCCAGCAGCTTGGCCGGGGTTGGGCGAAACACCATATATTTT	CASSLAGVGRNTIYF
TRBJ2-3	TRBD1	NA	TRBV18	TGTGCCAGCTCCCTGCCAGGGACAGGGACCACAGATACGCAGTATTTT	CASSLPGTGTTDTQYF
TRBJ1-6	NA	once	TRBV4-2	TGTGCCAGCAGCCAAGGCGGTCGGCGAGATTCACCCCTCCACTTT	CASSQGGRRDSPLHF
TRBJ1-1	TRBD1	NA	TRBV7-8	TGTGCCAGCAGCCCCTGGACAGGCTACCTCACTGAAGCTTTCTTT	CASSPWTGYLTEAFF
TRBJ1-1	NA	NA	TRBV13	TGTGCCAGCAGCTTAGGGGAGGCAGGTGGGACTGAAGCTTTCTTT	CASSLGEAGGTEAFF
TRBJ1-2	TRBD1	NA	TRBV5-4	TGTGCCAGCAGCTTAGCTCAGGGGGCTGACTATGGCTACACCTTC	CASSLAQGADYGYTF
TRBJ2-1	TRBD2	NA	TRBV6-5	TGTGCCAGCAGTTCCCCCCCGGGGGGAGCGGGGAGTGAGCAGTTCTTC	CASSSPPGGAGSEQFF
TRBJ2-3	NA	NA	TRBV7-2	TGTGCCAGCGCGCCGTACACAGATACGCAGTATTTT	CASAPYTDTQYF
TRBJ2-7	TRBD1	NA	TRBV5-1	TGCGCCAGCAGGCCCGGACAGGGCTACGAGCAGTACTTC	CASRPGQGYEQYF
TRBJ2-7	TRBD2	NA	TRBV27	TGTGCCAGCAGTTTCTCGACTAGCGGGTACGAGCAGTACTTC	CASSFSTSGYEQYF
TRBJ2-5	TRBD2	NA	TRBV30	TGTGCCTGGAGTCTCCGCCTCGGGGGGTCGTCGTACCAAGAGACCCAGTACTTC	CAWSLRLGGSSYQETQYF
TRBJ1-1	NA	NA	TRBV6-5	TGTGCCAGCAGTTACTCGGGGCGGCGGTGGAACACTGAAGCTTTCTTT	CASSYSGRRWNTEAFF
TRBJ1-2	NA	NA	TRBV9	TGTGCCAGCAGCGAAGATCCAGTTTTCAACTATGGCTACACCTTC	CASSEDPVFNYGYTF
TRBJ2-7	NA	NA	TRBV28	TGTGCCAGCAGTGACGCTACGGCGGGCTGGGGCGAGCAGTACTTC	CASSDATAGWGEQYF
TRBJ1-1	NA	NA	TRBV6-5	TGTGCCAGCAGTTACACAGGGAACACTGAAGCTTTCTTT	CASSYTGNTEAFF
TRBJ2-4	NA	few	TRBV7-8	TGTGCCAGCAGCCCCTCCCGAGGGGGAAAACAAAACATTCAGTACTTC	CASSPSRGGKQNIQYF
TRBJ1-3	NA	NA	TRBV7-3	TGTGCCAGCAGCGCAGGGTCTGGAAACACCATATATTTT	CASSAGSGNTIYF